A selection of T cell receptor beta chains follows, all from one sample in a study of cytomegalovirus exposure and HLA in healthy donors. TCRdb's table, derived via immunoSEQ multiplex PCR, lists solely in-frame clones and lacks some. Here the sample spans about 120,000 clones, 60% to 85% being singletons. Sequenced material: PBMCs. All receptors come from a woman aged 25 to 39 in good health and CMV-seronegative. CDR3s include the opening cysteine and the closing phenylalanine or tryptophan. Each record gives: clone size, V gene, CDR3 length, D gene, J gene, CDR3 protein, CDR3 DNA. The D gene is left open where the match is weak. Expanded clones get a size class; other rows say once, few or many, or leave the size out.

-	TRBV9	14	-	TRBJ2-5	CASSVAGDVETQYF	TGTGCCAGCAGCGTAGCAGGGGATGTCGAGACCCAGTACTTC
-	TRBV11-2	16	TRBD2	TRBJ2-7	CASSLGTSPSSHEQYF	TGTGCCAGCAGCTTAGGGACTAGTCCCTCCTCTCACGAGCAGTACTTC
-	TRBV29-1	14	-	TRBJ1-3	CSVGPGGYGNTIYF	TGCAGCGTTGGTCCCGGGGGGTATGGAAACACCATATATTTT
-	TRBV28	12	-	TRBJ1-1	CASRPRLTEAFF	TGTGCCAGCAGGCCTAGGCTCACTGAAGCTTTCTTT
few	TRBV4-3	16	TRBD2	TRBJ2-1	CASSLSGTSGYNEQFF	TGCGCCAGCAGCCTATCCGGGACTAGCGGATACAATGAGCAGTTCTTC
-	TRBV25-1	14	TRBD1	TRBJ2-1	CASRRQGASNEQFF	TGTGCCAGCAGGCGACAGGGGGCTTCCAATGAGCAGTTCTTC
-	TRBV29-1	14	-	TRBJ1-1	CSVEESPSDTEAFF	TGCAGCGTTGAAGAATCACCCTCGGACACTGAAGCTTTCTTT
-	TRBV25-1	13	TRBD2	TRBJ2-7	CASSVGLEYEQYF	TGTGCCAGCAGTGTGGGACTAGAGTACGAGCAGTACTTC
-	TRBV6-1	15	TRBD2	TRBJ2-1	CASSTGTSGSSEQFF	TGTGCCAGCAGCACAGGGACTAGCGGGAGTAGTGAGCAGTTCTTC
once	TRBV7-5	12	-	TRBJ2-7	CGLGQGSLEQYF	TGTGGCTTGGGACAGGGATCCCTCGAGCAGTACTTC
-	TRBV30	13	TRBD2	TRBJ2-2	CAWTSGNTGELFF	TGTGCCTGGACTAGCGGGAACACCGGGGAGCTGTTTTTT
-	TRBV7-8	15	-	TRBJ2-7	CASSPDTQSSYEQYF	TGTGCCAGCAGCCCTGACACCCAGAGCTCCTACGAGCAGTACTTC
-	TRBV6-6	15	-	TRBJ1-3	CASSYSQGPGNTIYF	TGTGCCAGCAGTTACTCGCAGGGGCCTGGAAACACCATATATTTT
-	TRBV27	12	-	TRBJ2-2	CASRIDTGELFF	TGTGCCAGCAGGATAGACACCGGGGAGCTGTTTTTT
-	TRBV28	16	-	TRBJ1-5	CASRYRGSIGNQPQHF	TGTGCCAGCAGGTACCGCGGGAGTATTGGCAATCAGCCCCAGCATTTT
-	TRBV5-4	11	-	TRBJ2-2	CATHRGGELFF	TGTGCCACCCATAGGGGCGGGGAGCTGTTTTTT
-	TRBV10-3	15	TRBD2	TRBJ2-7	CAISEGAGGSGEQYF	TGTGCCATCAGTGAAGGGGCGGGGGGATCCGGCGAGCAGTACTTC
-	TRBV5-5	14	-	TRBJ1-1	CAGSDGEPNTEAFF	TGTGCCGGCAGCGATGGGGAGCCGAACACTGAAGCTTTCTTT
-	TRBV4-1	16	-	TRBJ2-3	CASSQGQITRVDTQYF	TGCGCCAGCAGCCAAGGGCAGATAACCCGGGTGGATACGCAGTATTTT
-	TRBV7-9	17	TRBD2	TRBJ2-6	CASSSYSGRSGANVLTF	TGTGCCAGCAGCTCGTATAGCGGGAGATCTGGGGCCAACGTCCTGACTTTC
-	TRBV28	15	-	TRBJ1-2	CASSPAAGSGYGYTF	TGTGCCAGCAGTCCCGCGGCGGGGTCGGGCTATGGCTACACCTTC
-	TRBV2	17	TRBD1	TRBJ2-6	CASSERGQESGANVLTF	TGTGCCAGCAGTGAAAGAGGACAGGAATCTGGGGCCAACGTCCTGACTTTC
-	TRBV28	14	TRBD2	TRBJ2-5	CASKRDREGETQYF	TGTGCCAGCAAGAGGGACCGGGAGGGGGAGACCCAGTACTTC